This TCR beta chain was observed in a study of blood T cells in healthy people across ages (dated by TCRdb to the mid-2010s). Turning to the overall study: Template switching captured roughly one uniquely barcoded TCR beta cDNA molecule per two T cells in model experiments. The study measured age-related changes in TCR beta repertoire diversity using deep sequencing normalized with unique cDNA molecular identifiers. The donors were divided into four age groups: young (average around 16 years), middle-aged (approximately 39), aged (under 70) and long-lived (about 90). Donors of different ages were randomly distributed across sequencing lanes to avoid experimental bias. For two donors (one aged 18 to 30 and one aged 80 or older), the study analyzed two additional independent replicas of 1 million unique cDNA reads from the same blood draw.

Counted from cysteine to phenylalanine, this CDR3 has 13 amino acids. CDR3 DNA is the only sequence kept; it has 39 bases, read in frame from the first base. Unmatched junction bases come to 10, with V trimmed by 9 bases and J by 11 bases. The germline V gene encodes CDR1 MNHEY and CDR2 SMNVEV (reference sequence). To note about this clonotype: The clone's antigen remains unknown. Within one base of it there is no much larger clone, and no base qualities were kept.

Receptors were amplified or captured by 5' RACE. The reads were generated on an Illumina HiSeq 2500. A second PCR of roughly 7 to 11 cycles was performed with a sample-barcoded 5' primer and a J-beta primer mix. Each TCR beta cDNA molecule received a unique molecular identifier from a template-switch 5' adaptor carrying 12 random nucleotides. Each sample yielded at least 3 million CDR3-containing paired-end reads. First-strand cDNA was synthesized from all RNA with the Mint cDNA synthesis kit, primed by a TRBC-specific oligonucleotide. Following uracil-DNA glycosylase treatment, a first 18-cycle PCR with universal primers M1SS and BC2_uni_R was performed on all cDNA. Concerning the study's data processing: For normalization, 1 million high-quality reads were randomly selected from each sample, with every read carrying a distinct molecular identifier. Reads sharing molecular identifiers were discarded rather than binned into consensus sequences. MiTCR, with a Q25 quality threshold and the strictest error-elimination algorithm, was used for CDR3 identification, clonotype clustering and error correction. A nonparametric unseen species model using Euler transformation provided a lower-bound estimate of total TCR beta diversity. The public sequencing data were trimmed at Q25 with fastp and processed into clonotypes with MiXCR by TCRdb, which kept only in-frame beta chains. Records with the same CDR3 protein are collapsed into one entry carrying the most frequent genes and DNA. The V and J calls, along with clone size, are taken from TCRdb and not from the paper's own processing. A total of 1.5 million to 2 million distinct CDR3 sequences appear in this sample, around half of them only once. Approximately 2.1% of the sample goes to the ten largest clones.

On the study overall, not on this receptor specifically: Because donor CMV infection status was unknown, age-related changes in expanded clonotypes were potentially confounded. The percentage of naive T cells measured by flow cytometry correlated strongly with observed TCR beta diversity. Estimates of total diversity based on one million sequenced T cells were regarded as lower bounds and as underestimates. As age increased, observed TCR beta diversity per million T cells dropped in a roughly linear way, and a significant reduction was already evident by age 40. Conclusive comparison of naive and antigen-experienced compartments was prevented by the profiling of bulk unsorted PBMCs. Compared with the aged group, more naive CD4+ T cells, fewer expanded clones and increased TCR diversity were shown by the long-lived group, suggesting age selection.

The roughly 37 donors, aged about 6 to 95 years, were systemically healthy Caucasian individuals from Russia. Each donor gave about 9.7 milliliters of peripheral blood, drawn into EDTA-treated Vacutainer tubes. Ficoll-Paque density-gradient centrifugation was used to isolate PBMCs, with at least 7 million obtained per sample. Total RNA, at least 5 micrograms per sample, was extracted from PBMCs with Trizol reagent. Naive CD45RAhigh/CD27high T cell percentages were measured by flow cytometry on a PBMC aliquot from every donor. Sequenced material: blood. This TCR came from a middle-aged woman in good health. This receptor chain uses TRBV27 and TRBJ2-5; 12 of the junction bases match TRBD1. The CDR3 region reads CASPGQGAKEQYF. The sequence in DNA is TGTGCCAGTCCGGGACAGGGGGCTAAAGAGCAGTACTTC.